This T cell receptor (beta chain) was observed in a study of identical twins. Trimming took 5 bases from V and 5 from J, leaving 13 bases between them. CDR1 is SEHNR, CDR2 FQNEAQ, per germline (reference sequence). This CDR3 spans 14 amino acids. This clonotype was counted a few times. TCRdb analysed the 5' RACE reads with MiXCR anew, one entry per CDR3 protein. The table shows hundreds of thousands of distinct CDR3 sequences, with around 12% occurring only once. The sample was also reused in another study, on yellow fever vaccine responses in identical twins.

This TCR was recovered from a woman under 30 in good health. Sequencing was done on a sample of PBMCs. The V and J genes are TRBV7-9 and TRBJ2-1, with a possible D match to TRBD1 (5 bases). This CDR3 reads CASSALGPNNEQFF. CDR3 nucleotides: TGTGCCAGCAGCGCCTTGGGGCCCAACAATGAGCAGTTCTTC.